The 30 T cell receptor beta chains listed next were all sequenced from one sample in a study of blood T cell repertoires in COVID-19. TCRdb keeps only in-frame clones here, not all; method: immunoSEQ multiplex PCR. The sample has fewer than 50,000 clones, 75% to 85% seen once. Material for sequencing was peripheral blood. These receptors all come from a human donor in a cohort sampled during active COVID-19.

The chain joins TRBV11-2 to TRBJ1-2; 9 bases are a match to TRBD1. Germline values: CDR1 SGHAT, CDR2 FQNNGV. This CDR3 is built from 16 residues. The J segment lost 5 bases and the V segment lost 5 bases, leaving 12 bases of the junction unmatched. This chain's CDR3 is CASSARTRQGGYGYTF. The CDR3 region has the DNA TGTGCCAGCAGCGCCCGTACCCGACAGGGGGGGTATGGCTACACCTTC.

V usage is TRBV5-6 and J usage is TRBJ2-7; D ambiguous. With 1 base removed from V and 2 bases from J, the gap between germline ends came to 7 bases. Germline V CDR1 and CDR2: SGHDT, YYEEEE. The CDR3 consists of 13 residues. The CDR3 sequence is CASSLWQAYEQYF. The CDR3 DNA is TGTGCCAGCAGCTTGTGGCAGGCCTACGAGCAGTACTTC.

This rearrangement joins TRBV15 to TRBJ1-2, with TRBD1 matching 8 bases. The V gene's germline CDR1 is LNHNV and CDR2 YYDKDF (reference sequence). V trimming: 0 bases; J trimming: 7 bases; junction bases outside the gene matches: 4. The CDR3 length is 14 residues. In nucleotides, the CDR3 is TGTGCCACCAGCAGAGATAGGACAGGGAGTGGCTACACCTTC. It is translated as CATSRDRTGSGYTF.

This chain joins TRBV7-9 and TRBJ2-7; 9 bases map to TRBD1. The CDR3 runs 14 residues. Trimming at V came to 2 bases and at J to 2 bases, leaving 1 base not matched to a gene. Germline lookup yields CDR1 SEHNR and CDR2 FQNEAQ (reference sequence). CDR3 DNA sequence: TGTGCCAGCAGCTTACGGGACAGGGCCTACGAGCAGTACTTC. Translation: CASSLRDRAYEQYF.

This chain joins TRBV9 and TRBJ2-3; 12 nucleotides line up with TRBD2. V lost 3 bases and J lost 5; bases outside the gene matches: 7. CDR3 length equals 16 residues. The V gene's germline CDR1 is SGDLS and CDR2 YYNGEE. CDR3 region: CASSGLAGAGGDTQYF. The CDR3 DNA reads TGTGCCAGCAGCGGACTAGCGGGAGCCGGCGGAGATACGCAGTATTTT.

J is TRBJ1-4 and V is TRBV6-4; TRBD1 agrees at 8 bases. V was clipped by 2 bases and J by 6 bases; unmatched bases: 8. The CDR3 covers 16 residues. Germline V gene data show CDR1 as MRHNA and CDR2 as SNTAGT. In DNA form, the CDR3 reads TGTGCCAGCAGTGACCCTTGGACAGGGCAAGATGAAAAACTGTTTTTT. This encodes CASSDPWTGQDEKLFF.

A remark on this clone: The same CDR3 is also encoded by other DNA sequences in this sample. The chain recombines TRBV9 with TRBJ2-3, with TRBD2 matching over 9 bases. V shed 2 bases and J 0 bases; nucleotides not matched to a gene: 1. The CDR3 extends over 15 amino acids. CDR1 SGDLS and CDR2 YYNGEE come from the germline V gene. The CDR3 DNA follows: TGTGCCAGCAGCGTTAGCGGGGGTAGCACAGATACGCAGTATTTT. Its translation is CASSVSGGSTDTQYF.

The rearrangement links TRBV2 to TRBJ1-1; D call uncertain. The CDR3 extends over 13 amino acids. V was pared by 6 bases and J by 1 base, with 9 bases between. Germline-derived CDR1 and CDR2 are SNHLY and FYNNEI. In nucleotides, the CDR3 is TGTGCCAGCAGCACGTTCGGGAACACTGAAGCTTTCTTT. Its protein product is CASSTFGNTEAFF.

V gene TRBV19 combines with J gene TRBJ2-1, with 9 positions matching TRBD1. The CDR3 is made up of 14 amino acids. From germline, CDR1 is LNHDA and CDR2 SQIVND (reference sequence). The trim removed 4 bases at V and 7 bases at J, leaving 5 bases unmatched. For the CDR3, the DNA is TGTGCCAGTAGTAAGGGGACAGGGCGGAATGAGCAGTTCTTC. It encodes CASSKGTGRNEQFF.

This clone was found once. The CDR3 DNA reads TGTGCCAGCACTCCAGGGGGCCACACCGGGGAGCTGTTTTTT. It translates to CASTPGGHTGELFF. The V gene is TRBV5-6, the J gene TRBJ2-2; 8 nucleotides align to TRBD1. Trimming cost V 6 bases and J 3 bases; bases outside gene matches: 4. CDR3 size: 14 residues. The germline CDR1 and CDR2 sequences are SGHDT and YYEEEE.

The V gene is TRBV11-1, the J gene TRBJ2-7, with TRBD2 identical over 11 bases. J lost 2 bases, V lost 5 bases, and 5 bases had no gene match. The CDR3 runs to 15 residues. In germline, CDR1 is SGHAT, CDR2 FQDESV (reference sequence). CDR3 residues: CASSPRLAGPYEQYF. The CDR3 bases are TGTGCCAGCAGCCCGCGACTAGCGGGACCCTACGAGCAGTACTTC.

The chain recombines TRBV7-9 with TRBJ1-1; 9 bases line up with TRBD1. V gave up 8 bases and J gave up 7 bases; unmatched junction bases: 8. The CDR3 consists of 13 residues. Germline values: CDR1 SEHNR, CDR2 FQNEAQ (reference sequence). The CDR3 sequence is CASLQGASSEAFF. CDR3 coding DNA: TGTGCCAGCTTACAGGGGGCTAGTAGTGAAGCTTTCTTT.

About this clone itself: The sample holds other DNA sequences that translate to the same CDR3. V and J are TRBV6-5 and TRBJ1-5, with D maybe TRBD1 (6 bases). V was shortened by 7 bases and J by 2 bases, with 12 bases between the two germline ends. CDR1 is MNHEY and CDR2 is SVGAGI in the germline V gene. The CDR3 sequence is 14 residues long. The CDR3 spells CASTGPGGNQPQHF. CDR3 DNA: TGTGCCAGCACCGGTCCAGGGGGCAATCAGCCCCAGCATTTT.

The gene calls are TRBV24-1 and TRBJ1-5; 7 positions agree with TRBD1. Germline assignment: CDR1 KGHDR and CDR2 SFDVKD. There are 15 residues in the CDR3. Trimming removed 7 bases from V and 6 bases from J; junction bases left unmatched: 11. The CDR3 region is CATSQTGPETQPQHF. The CDR3 DNA reads as TGTGCCACCAGCCAGACAGGGCCTGAGACTCAGCCCCAGCATTTT.

This rearrangement joins TRBV6-6 to TRBJ2-7; 9 bases match TRBD1. V shed 4 bases and J 4 bases; nucleotides not matched to a gene: 5. Germline CDR1 and CDR2: MNHNY and SVGAGI (reference sequence). The CDR3 is 14 amino acids. CDR3 bases: TGTGCCAGCAGTTTCTCGGACAGGGGATACGAGCAGTACTTC. This encodes CASSFSDRGYEQYF.

The chain carries TRBV7-9 and TRBJ2-3; a weak D match, TRBD1 (6 bases). V was shortened by 5 bases and J by 5 bases, with 17 bases between the two germline ends. The CDR3 runs 15 residues. Germline CDR1 is SEHNR and CDR2 is FQNEAQ (reference sequence). This CDR3 is CASSPRSLGGDTQYF. CDR3 DNA sequence: TGTGCCAGCAGCCCTAGGAGCCTAGGGGGAGATACGCAGTATTTT.

The rearrangement joins TRBV3-1 (or the pseudogene TRBV3-2) to TRBJ1-5; no clear D gene. This CDR3 contains 13 residues. The germline gives CDR1 LGHDT, CDR2 YNNKEL (reference sequence). The V and J ends lost 0 bases and 7 bases respectively, with 7 bases between them. The CDR3 DNA reads as TGTGCCAGCAGCCAAGATAGAGGGCAGCCCCAGCATTTT. It translates to CASSQDRGQPQHF.

The V call is TRBV25-1, the J call TRBJ2-5; the D gene is possibly TRBD2 (7 bases). V lost 6 bases to trimming and J lost 4 bases, with 9 bases between them. CDR3 size: 12 residues. CDR1 is MGHDK and CDR2 is SYGVNS in the germline V gene. The CDR3 sequence: CASRGGGETQYF. DNA for the CDR3: TGTGCCAGCAGAGGGGGGGGAGAGACCCAGTACTTC.

The CDR3 coding sequence is TGTGCCAGCAGCGGACAGGGAGGGAATCAGCCCCAGCATTTT. It yields the protein CASSGQGGNQPQHF. This rearrangement joins TRBV5-5 to TRBJ1-5, with TRBD1 matching 8 bases. V shed 4 bases, J shed 4 bases, and the junction held 4 bases outside the gene matches. The CDR3 consists of 14 residues. CDR1 and CDR2 (germline): SGHKS, YYEKEE (reference sequence).

The chain couples TRBV5-1 to TRBJ1-4; 8 bases map to TRBD1. Trimming removed 3 bases from V and 7 bases from J; junction bases left unmatched: 8. The CDR3 extends over 15 amino acids. Germline CDR1 and CDR2: SGHRS and YFSETQ. CDR3 in DNA: TGCGCCAGCAGCTACTCAGGGGGCGACGGTGAAAAACTGTTTTTT. Translating it yields CASSYSGGDGEKLFF.

This clone was seen once. V usage is TRBV5-4 and J usage is TRBJ2-1; 8 bases line up with TRBD2. V gave up 0 bases and J gave up 12 bases; unmatched junction bases: 14. CDR1 and CDR2 from the germline V gene are SGHNT and YYREEE (reference sequence). This CDR3 contains 16 residues. The chain's CDR3 is CASSLGGTSQKGGQFF. In DNA, the CDR3 is TGTGCCAGCAGCTTGGGAGGGACTAGTCAGAAGGGCGGGCAGTTCTTC.

The genes are TRBV7-2 and TRBJ2-1; TRBD2 aligns across 7 bases. V shed 5 bases, J shed 3 bases, and the junction held 7 bases outside the gene matches. Germline CDR1 SGHTA, CDR2 FQGNSA. The CDR3 contains 15 residues. The CDR3 protein is CASSASSGLYNEQFF. The DNA for the CDR3 is TGTGCCAGCAGCGCATCTAGCGGACTCTACAATGAGCAGTTCTTC. The full variable domain, completed using reference TRBV7-2 and TRBJ2-1, is GAGVSQSPSNKVTEKGKDVELRCDPISGHTALYWYRQSLGQGLEFLIYFQGNSAPDKSGLPSDRFSAERTGGSVSTLTIQRTQQEDSAVYLCASSASSGLYNEQFFGPGTRLTVL.

This clone has more than one count but fewer than ten. The genes are TRBV3-1 (or the pseudogene TRBV3-2) and TRBJ2-3; 8 bases line up with TRBD2. This CDR3 contains 15 residues. Germline CDR1 reads LGHDT; CDR2 reads YNNKEL (reference sequence). The V segment lost 6 bases and the J segment 0 bases; nucleotides outside the gene matches: 5. The CDR3 reads CASSPTSGSTDTQYF. CDR3 in DNA: TGTGCCAGCAGTCCCACTAGCGGTAGCACAGATACGCAGTATTTT.

This clone was recorded only once. This chain links TRBV3-1 (or the pseudogene TRBV3-2) with TRBJ2-4, with TRBD1 matching 7 bases. The CDR3 is 19 residues long. V gave up 0 bases and J gave up 0 bases; unmatched junction bases: 11. Germline V lookup: CDR1 LGHDT, CDR2 YNNKEL (reference sequence). The CDR3: CASSQDPAGGKLAKNIQYF. The CDR3 bases are TGTGCCAGCAGCCAAGATCCGGCAGGGGGAAAGTTAGCCAAAAACATTCAGTACTTC.

V gene TRBV10-2 combines with J gene TRBJ2-5; TRBD1 is a possible D gene (6 bases). CDR1 is WSHSY, CDR2 SAAADI, per germline. Trimming left V 5 bases short and J 3 bases short, with 16 bases between. The CDR3 contains 15 residues. This chain's CDR3 is CASSHLRDMKETQYF. The DNA for the CDR3 is TGCGCCAGCAGTCACCTACGGGACATGAAAGAGACCCAGTACTTC.

This clone was seen more than once but under ten times. The chain has TRBV10-3 and TRBJ1-1, with 10 positions matching TRBD1. The germline V gene has CDR1 ENHRY and CDR2 SYGVKD. This CDR3 has 14 amino acids. Unmatched junction bases numbered 0, after V lost 0 bases and J lost 5 bases. The CDR3 sequence: CAISESGQGTEAFF. The CDR3 region has the DNA TGTGCCATCAGTGAGTCGGGACAGGGGACTGAAGCTTTCTTT.

This chain connects TRBV9 to TRBJ1-2; 7 nucleotides line up with TRBD1. V gave up 2 bases and J gave up 6 bases; unmatched junction bases: 1. Germline CDR1 and CDR2: SGDLS and YYNGEE. The CDR3 spans 12 residues. In nucleotides, the CDR3 is TGTGCCAGCAGCGTCGACAGGGATGGCTACACCTTC. Amino acid sequence: CASSVDRDGYTF.

V usage is TRBV5-4 and J usage is TRBJ2-5, with TRBD2 matching over 14 bases. Germline V lookup: CDR1 SGHNT, CDR2 YYREEE (reference sequence). J was trimmed by 4 bases and V by 3 bases; bases with no gene match: 17. This CDR3 is 20 amino acids long. CDR3 protein: CASSSDRRGTSGSGGETQYF. The CDR3 DNA follows: TGTGCCAGCAGCTCGGACAGGCGCGGGACTAGCGGGAGTGGGGGAGAGACCCAGTACTTC.

The V and J genes are TRBV27 and TRBJ2-7; 9 nucleotides agree with TRBD1. Per the germline V gene, CDR1 is MNHEY and CDR2 is SMNVEV (reference sequence). With 5 bases clipped from V and 5 bases from J, the junction kept 4 bases outside the gene matches. The CDR3 runs to 13 residues. CDR3 amino acids: CASSRGQGNEQYF. The CDR3 nucleotides read TGTGCCAGCAGTAGGGGACAGGGCAACGAGCAGTACTTC.

This chain connects TRBV28 to TRBJ1-5; 8 nucleotides align to TRBD1. CDR1 MDHEN and CDR2 SYDVKM come from the germline V gene. Trimming removed 7 bases from V and 1 base from J; junction bases left unmatched: 9. This CDR3 is 16 amino acids long. The chain's CDR3 is CASNYRGDRSNQPQHF. The CDR3 bases are TGTGCCAGCAACTACCGGGGGGACAGGAGCAATCAGCCCCAGCATTTT.